Detailed here is one TCR beta chain. Its cognate antigen is unknown. DNA at 150 to 200 ng, 25,000 to 35,000 T cell genomes, went into sorted-subset replicate PCRs. Generated by immunoSEQ multiplex PCR, the TCRdb table keeps only in-frame clones and is missing some. In the table there are about 670,000 clones, approximately 79% of which are singletons. This sample was included in a study of shared clonotypes between healthy human individuals. Germline loops: CDR1 SGHNT, CDR2 YYREEE (reference sequence). This CDR3 comprises 16 residues. V was pared by 4 bases and J by 3 bases, with 16 bases between. Study observations and caveats: Donor scarcity curtailed the genetic and exposure-history diversity represented herein.

The receptor's source is a woman in her 30s in good health. Sequenced material: memory CD4+ T cells sorted from blood. The subset here: CD45RA-negative fraction. The chain couples TRBV5-4 to TRBJ2-2, with D possibly TRBD1 on 5 matching bases. The CDR3 here is CASSPQIGVDTGELFF. CDR3 nucleotides: TGTGCCAGCAGCCCCCAAATAGGGGTCGACACCGGGGAGCTGTTTTTT.